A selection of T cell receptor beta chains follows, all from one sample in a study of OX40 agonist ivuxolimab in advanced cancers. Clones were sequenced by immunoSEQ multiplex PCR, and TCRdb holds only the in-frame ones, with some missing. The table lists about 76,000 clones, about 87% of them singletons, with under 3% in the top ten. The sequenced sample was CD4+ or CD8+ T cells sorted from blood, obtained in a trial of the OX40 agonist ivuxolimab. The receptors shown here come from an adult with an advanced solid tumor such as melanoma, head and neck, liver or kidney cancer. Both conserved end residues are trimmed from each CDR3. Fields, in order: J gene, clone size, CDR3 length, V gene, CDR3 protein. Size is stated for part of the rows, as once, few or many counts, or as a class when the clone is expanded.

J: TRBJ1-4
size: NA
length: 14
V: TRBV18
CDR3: ASSHSKNSPGEKLF

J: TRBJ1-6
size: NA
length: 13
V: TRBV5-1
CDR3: ASSLRQGNNSPLH

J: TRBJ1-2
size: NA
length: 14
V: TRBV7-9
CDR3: ASSFSRARTPYGYT

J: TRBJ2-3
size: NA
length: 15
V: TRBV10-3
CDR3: AISGTSGGPSLDTQY

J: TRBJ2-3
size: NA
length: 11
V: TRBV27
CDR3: ASSPGPGDTQY

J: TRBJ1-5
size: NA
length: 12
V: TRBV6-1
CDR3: ASTITGNNRPQH

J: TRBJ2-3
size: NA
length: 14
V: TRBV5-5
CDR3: ASSIRTGSLSDTQY

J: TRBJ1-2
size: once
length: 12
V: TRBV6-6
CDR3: ASSPSTGVYGYT

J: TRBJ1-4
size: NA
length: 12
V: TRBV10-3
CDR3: AISRRGSNEKLF

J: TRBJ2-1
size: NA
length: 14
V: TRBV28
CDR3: ASTRGGLAEYNEQF

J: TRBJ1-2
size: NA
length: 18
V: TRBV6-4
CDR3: ASSIHLLRTPGRPNYGYT

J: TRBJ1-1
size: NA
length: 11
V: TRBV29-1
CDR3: SVGGWQATEAF

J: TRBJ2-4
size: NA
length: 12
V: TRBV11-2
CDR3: ASSLDLGGGIQY

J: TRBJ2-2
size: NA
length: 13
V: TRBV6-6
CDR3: ASSPGTANTGELF

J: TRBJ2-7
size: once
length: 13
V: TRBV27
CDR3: ASSLGGAFGYEQY

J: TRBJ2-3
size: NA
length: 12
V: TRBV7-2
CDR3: ASSLGYGTDTQY

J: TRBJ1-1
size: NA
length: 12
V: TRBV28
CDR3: ASGVGTGNIEAF

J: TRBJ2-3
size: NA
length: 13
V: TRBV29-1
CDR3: SVARQGPDTDTQY

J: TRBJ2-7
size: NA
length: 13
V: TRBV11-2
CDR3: ASSSGRDRSEKQY

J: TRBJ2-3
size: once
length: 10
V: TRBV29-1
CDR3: SAEVGTDTQY

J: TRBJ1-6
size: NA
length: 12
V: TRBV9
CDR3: ASSVGGGGSPLH

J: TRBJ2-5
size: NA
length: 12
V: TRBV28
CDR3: ASSFHPVQETQY

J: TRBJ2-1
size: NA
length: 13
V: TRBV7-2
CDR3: ASSAASSSYNEQF

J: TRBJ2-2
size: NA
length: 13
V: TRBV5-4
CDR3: ASSLTQKNTGELF

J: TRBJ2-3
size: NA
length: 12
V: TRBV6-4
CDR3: ASSDLDDPDTQY

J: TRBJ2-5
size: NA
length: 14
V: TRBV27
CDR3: ASSHHPGTGEETQY

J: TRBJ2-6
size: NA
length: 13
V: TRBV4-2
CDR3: ASSQGGTGANVLT

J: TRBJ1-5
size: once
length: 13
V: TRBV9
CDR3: ASSVGQGRNQPQH

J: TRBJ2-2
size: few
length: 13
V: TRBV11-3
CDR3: ASSQWDRGTGELF

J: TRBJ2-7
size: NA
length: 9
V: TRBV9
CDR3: ASSDCYEAY

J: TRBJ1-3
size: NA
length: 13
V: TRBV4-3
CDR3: ASSQDGRREDTIY

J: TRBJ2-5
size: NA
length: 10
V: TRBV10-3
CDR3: AISTGGETQY

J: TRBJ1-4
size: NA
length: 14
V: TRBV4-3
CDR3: ASSPSSLGGDEKLF

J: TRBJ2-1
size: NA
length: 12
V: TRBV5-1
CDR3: ASSLSSGYNEQF

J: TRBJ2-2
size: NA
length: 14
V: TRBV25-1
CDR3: ASSEPGQADTGELF

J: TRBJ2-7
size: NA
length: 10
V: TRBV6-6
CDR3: ASTTGLGEQY

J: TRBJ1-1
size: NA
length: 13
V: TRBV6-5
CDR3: ASSFDSPEYTEAF

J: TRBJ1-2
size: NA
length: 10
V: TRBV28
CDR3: ASSLVHYGYT

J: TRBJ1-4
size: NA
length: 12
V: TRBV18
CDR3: ASSPGATNEKLF

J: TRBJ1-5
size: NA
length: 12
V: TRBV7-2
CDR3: ASSLDRAGQPQH

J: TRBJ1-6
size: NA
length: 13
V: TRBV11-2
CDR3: ASSLQTGRNSPLH

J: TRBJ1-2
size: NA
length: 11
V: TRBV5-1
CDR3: ASGVEFNYGYT

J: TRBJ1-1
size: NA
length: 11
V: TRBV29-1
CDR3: SVGSGGNTEAF

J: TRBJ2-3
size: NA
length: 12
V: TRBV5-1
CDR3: ASSLTSGGDTQY

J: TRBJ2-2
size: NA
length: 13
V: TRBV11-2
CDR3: ASSLLQGATGELF

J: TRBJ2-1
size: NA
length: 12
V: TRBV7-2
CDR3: ASSLGLVGNEQF